The T cell receptor (beta chain) described here comes from a study of patients and donors after allogeneic stem cell transplantation. This clonotype was seen more than once but under ten times. The CDR3 contains 12 residues. Germline V gene data show CDR1 as MDHEN and CDR2 as SYDVKM. Unmatched junction bases numbered 1, after V lost 9 bases and J lost 5 bases. TCRdb re-analysed the RT-PCR reads in MiXCR, keeping a single row per CDR3 protein. The sample lists about 15,000 distinct CDR3 sequences; 27% were seen once. The sample consisted of blood, either unsorted or a sorted T cell fraction (not recorded which). The receptor was isolated from a human donor who was either an allogeneic HSCT recipient or a stem cell or donor lymphocyte infusion donor (not recorded which). It is not recorded whose cells these are; they may come from a transplant donor. The chain combines TRBV28 with TRBJ1-5, with 10 bases fitting TRBD1. This chain's CDR3 is CASGTGDQPQHF. The DNA of the CDR3 is TGTGCCAGTGGGACAGGGGATCAGCCCCAGCATTTT.